Presented here are 30 T cell receptor beta chains from one specimen sequenced in a study of control samples from healthy donors and cancer patients. Here immunoSEQ multiplex PCR was the method, and the copy in TCRdb shows in-frame clones only, minus some. The sample shows around 80,000 clones, about 95% of them seen only once. Sequencing was done on a sample of blood. The receptors derive from a woman aged 25 to 39 in good health.

The chain employs TRBV28 and TRBJ2-5; D unclear. Trimming took off 11 bases at V and 5 bases at J, with 18 bases between the two ends. CDR3 size: 13 residues. The V gene's germline CDR1 is MDHEN and CDR2 SYDVKM. CDR3 loop: CAARPGGVETQYF. The CDR3 region has the DNA TGTGCCGCTAGACCCGGTGGGGTGGAGACCCAGTACTTC. Combining the CDR3 with reference TRBV28 and TRBJ2-5 gives the whole variable domain DVKVTQSSRYLVKRTGEKVFLECVQDMDHENMFWYRQDPGLGLRLIYFSYDVKMKEKGDIPEGYSVSREKKERFSLILESASTNQTSMYLCAARPGGVETQYFGPGTRLLVL.

This rearrangement joins TRBV2 to TRBJ2-5; D is unresolved. V was shortened by 4 bases and J by 5 bases, with 14 bases between the two germline ends. Germline-derived CDR1 and CDR2 are SNHLY and FYNNEI. The CDR3 covers 14 residues. CDR3: CASSVYSTRETQYF. As DNA, the CDR3 is TGTGCCAGCAGTGTCTACAGCACCAGGGAGACCCAGTACTTC.

The V gene is TRBV7-9, the J gene TRBJ1-2; a possible D gene is TRBD1 (5 bases). CDR3 length equals 16 residues. V lost 1 base and J 3 bases, leaving 15 bases between the germline ends. The germline gives CDR1 SEHNR, CDR2 FQNEAQ (reference sequence). Here the CDR3 DNA reads TGTGCCAGCAGCTTAGGAGGGGTAAGGAGGGACTATGGCTACACCTTC. Its protein product is CASSLGGVRRDYGYTF.

The V gene is TRBV6-1, the J gene TRBJ2-2; TRBD1 is a possible D gene (6 bases). The CDR3 loop spans 15 amino acids. Trimming removed 3 bases from V and 5 bases from J, with 13 bases in between. Per the germline V gene, CDR1 is MNHNS and CDR2 is SASEGT. The CDR3 DNA reads TGTGCCAGCAGTGAGAGAAGACAGGAAACCGGGGAGCTGTTTTTT. This codes for CASSERRQETGELFF.

The rearrangement uses TRBV5-1 and TRBJ2-1; tentative D call: TRBD2 (5 bases). The CDR3 is 13 amino acids. Germline V gene sequence: CDR1 SGHRS, CDR2 YFSETQ. V was trimmed by 6 bases and J by 7 bases, leaving 14 bases between them. DNA of the CDR3: TGCGCCAGCATGGAGAAAGGACTGAATGAGCAGTTCTTC. This sequence encodes CASMEKGLNEQFF.

This clone was seen just once. This sequence joins TRBV2 and TRBJ1-2; D might be TRBD1 (5 bases). Deletions cut 7 bases from V and 3 bases from J, with 15 bases between. Germline assignment: CDR1 SNHLY and CDR2 FYNNEI. The CDR3 sequence is 14 residues long. The CDR3 DNA reads TGTGCCAGCAACTACCGGGACCCAGACTATGGCTACACCTTC. This encodes CASNYRDPDYGYTF.

The chain has TRBV9 and TRBJ2-1; unclear D gene. The CDR3 sequence is 16 residues long. Trimming left V 0 bases short and J 2 bases short, with 12 bases between. CDR1 and CDR2 from the germline V gene are SGDLS and YYNGEE. This CDR3 reads CASSVAIGNTYNEQFF. Here the CDR3 DNA reads TGTGCCAGCAGCGTAGCTATCGGAAATACCTACAATGAGCAGTTCTTC. The full variable domain, completed using reference TRBV9 and TRBJ2-1, is DSGVTQTPKHLITATGQRVTLRCSPRSGDLSVYWYQQSLDQGLQFLIQYYNGEERAKGNILERFSAQQFPDLHSELNLSSLELGDSALYFCASSVAIGNTYNEQFFGPGTRLTVL.

The genes are TRBV10-3 and TRBJ1-6; a weak D match, TRBD1 (5 bases). The germline CDR1 and CDR2 sequences are ENHRY and SYGVKD. The V gene lost 5 bases and the J gene lost 14 bases, with 19 bases spanning the gap. The CDR3 is 14 amino acids. The CDR3 nucleotides read TGTGCCATCAGTCAATCCGGGACGGTCCTAACCCTCCACTTT. As protein: CAISQSGTVLTLHF.

CDR3 residues: CASSVGRDSGYTF. In DNA, the CDR3 is TGTGCCAGCAGCGTAGGGCGGGATAGCGGCTACACCTTC. The rearrangement links TRBV9 to TRBJ1-2, with D hard to call. The V gene lost 0 bases and the J gene lost 8 bases, with 11 bases spanning the gap. The V gene's germline CDR1 is SGDLS and CDR2 YYNGEE. CDR3 length equals 13 residues.

This chain links TRBV2 with TRBJ2-7; 16 bases align to TRBD2. With V trimmed by 7 bases and J by 1 base, 7 bases remained unmatched. The CDR3 runs to 17 residues. The germline V gene has CDR1 SNHLY and CDR2 FYNNEI. CDR3 sequence reads: CASNPGTSGGVSYEQYV. CDR3 DNA: TGTGCCAGCAACCCCGGGACTAGCGGGGGGGTTTCCTACGAGCAGTACGTC.

The J gene is TRBJ1-4, the V gene TRBV20-1; TRBD1 might be the D (6 bases). The germline V and J ends were trimmed by 3 bases and 8 bases, with 7 bases remaining between them. CDR3 length: 11 residues. Germline V gene lookup returns CDR1 DFQATT and CDR2 SNEGSKA (reference sequence). The DNA of the CDR3 is TGCAGTGCTAGGACAGGCGAAAAACTGTTTTTT. It specifies CSARTGEKLFF.

This clone showed up just once. Other DNA sequences in the same sample also yield this CDR3. The chain uses TRBV5-1 and TRBJ1-4, with TRBD1 matching 7 bases. The V and J ends lost 4 bases and 4 bases, in that order; junction bases with no gene match: 7. Per germline, CDR1 SGHRS and CDR2 YFSETQ. This CDR3 contains 15 residues. This chain's CDR3 is CASSLAGTDNEKLFF. DNA for the CDR3: TGCGCCAGCAGCCTGGCCGGGACAGATAATGAAAAACTGTTTTTT.

The rearrangement links TRBV24-1 to TRBJ2-7; TRBD1 is a possible D gene (5 bases). CDR1 is KGHDR, CDR2 SFDVKD, per germline. Trimming removed 3 bases at V and 2 bases at J, with 10 bases between. This CDR3 comprises 14 residues. CDR3 loop: CATSDRAGTYEQYF. The DNA for the CDR3 is TGTGCCACCAGTGATCGGGCAGGGACCTACGAGCAGTACTTC.

The rearrangement uses TRBV3-1 (or the pseudogene TRBV3-2) and TRBJ1-2; no firm D call. This CDR3 spans 13 amino acids. Trimming cost V 3 bases and J 5 bases, with 10 bases left between them. CDR1 and CDR2 (germline): LGHDT, YNNKEL (reference sequence). The chain's CDR3 is CASSHPDRYGYTF. The CDR3 coding sequence is TGTGCCAGCAGCCATCCCGACCGGTATGGCTACACCTTC.

The V and J genes are TRBV15 and TRBJ2-3; 11 positions match TRBD2. V was pared by 5 bases and J by 4 bases, with 2 bases of the junction left unmatched. In germline, CDR1 is LNHNV, CDR2 YYDKDF (reference sequence). The CDR3 has 14 residues. DNA of the CDR3: TGTGCCACCAGCGGTAGCGGGGGGGCAGATACGCAGTATTTT. It encodes CATSGSGGADTQYF.

The chain recombines TRBV19 with TRBJ2-4; 8 nucleotides align to TRBD2. CDR3 length: 17 amino acids. The germline gives CDR1 LNHDA, CDR2 SQIVND (reference sequence). The J segment lost 3 bases and the V segment lost 1 base, leaving 8 bases of the junction unmatched. CDR3 region: CASSIAGGPIDKNIQYF. Written as DNA, the CDR3 is TGTGCCAGTAGTATAGCGGGGGGGCCCATTGACAAAAACATTCAGTACTTC.

The chain links TRBV7-2 to TRBJ1-2; no clear D. Trimming removed 5 bases at V and 5 bases at J, with 18 bases between. The CDR3 has 15 amino acids. Per germline, CDR1 SGHTA and CDR2 FQGNSA. CDR3 sequence: CASSQILDGIYGYTF. The CDR3 nucleotides are TGTGCCAGCAGCCAAATATTGGACGGGATTTATGGCTACACCTTC.

This clone showed up just once. The chain uses TRBV30 and TRBJ2-7; 10 nucleotides match TRBD2. The CDR3 is 18 amino acids. Germline CDR1 and CDR2: GTSNPN and SVGIG (reference sequence). Unmatched junction bases numbered 12, after V lost 1 base and J lost 0 bases. The CDR3 sequence: CAWSGRVAGGSSSYEQYV. CDR3 nucleotides: TGTGCCTGGAGTGGGCGGGTAGCGGGGGGCTCAAGCTCCTACGAGCAGTACGTC.

The chain recombines TRBV2 with TRBJ1-5; no clear D. V shed 6 bases and J shed 1 base, with 13 bases lying between them. CDR1 and CDR2 from the germline V gene are SNHLY and FYNNEI. The CDR3 length is 15 residues. The CDR3 DNA reads TGTGCCAGCAGGGGAATATCAGTAAGCAATCAGCCCCAGCATTTT. This encodes CASRGISVSNQPQHF. The full variable domain, in which reference TRBV2 and TRBJ1-5 provide the parts outside the CDR3, is EPEVTQTPSHQVTQMGQEVILRCVPISNHLYFYWYRQILGQKVEFLVSFYNNEISEKSEIFDDQFSVERPDGSNFTLKIRSTKLEDSAMYFCASRGISVSNQPQHFGDGTRLSIL.

The CDR3 coding sequence is TGTGCCATCAGTGATAGCGGGGGGGCCGCCCGGATACAAGAGACCCAGTACTTC. Its protein product is CAISDSGGAARIQETQYF. The J gene is TRBJ2-5, the V gene TRBV10-3; 11 bases are a match to TRBD2. Trimming cost V 3 bases and J 2 bases; bases outside gene matches: 11. CDR3 size: 18 residues. Germline-derived CDR1 and CDR2 are ENHRY and SYGVKD.

V is TRBV18 and J is TRBJ1-2; D not certain. The CDR3 consists of 14 residues. With 1 base removed from V and 6 bases from J, the gap between germline ends came to 12 bases. Germline-derived CDR1 and CDR2 are KGHSH and LQKENI. The CDR3 sequence is CASSPRDGNDGYTF. As DNA, the CDR3 is TGTGCCAGCTCACCACGAGACGGAAACGATGGCTACACCTTC.

The chain is built from TRBV19 and TRBJ1-1; maybe TRBD1 (5 bases). Germline CDR1 is LNHDA and CDR2 is SQIVND (reference sequence). V lost 8 bases and J lost 0, with 13 bases in between. This CDR3 spans 14 amino acids. Here the CDR3 DNA reads TGTGCCAGTTTGGGGGGGATCATGAACACTGAAGCTTTCTTT. Residues: CASLGGIMNTEAFF.

V is TRBV20-1 and J is TRBJ1-1; D is undetermined. The CDR3 contains 11 residues. V shed 3 bases and J shed 7 bases, with 9 bases lying between them. The germline V gene has CDR1 DFQATT and CDR2 SNEGSKA (reference sequence). CDR3 sequence (DNA): TGCAGTGCTAGGAGGCAGCTTGAAGCTTTCTTT. As protein: CSARRQLEAFF.

The genes are TRBV6-1 and TRBJ1-1, with 11 bases matching TRBD1. Germline V CDR1 and CDR2: MNHNS, SASEGT. Unmatched junction bases numbered 2, after V lost 6 bases and J lost 2 bases. The CDR3 loop spans 14 amino acids. CDR3 region: CASRDRGRNTEAFF. The CDR3 DNA sequence: TGTGCCAGCAGGGACAGGGGGCGTAACACTGAAGCTTTCTTT.

The chain is built from TRBV9 and TRBJ2-1, with D possibly being TRBD2 (7 bases). The ends were cut back, 4 bases at V and 2 bases at J, with 10 bases in the middle. The CDR3 contains 14 residues. Germline V gene sequence: CDR1 SGDLS, CDR2 YYNGEE. The CDR3 nucleotides are TGTGCCAGCAGCCTCGGGGGGCCCTACAATGAGCAGTTCTTC. This sequence encodes CASSLGGPYNEQFF. Full variable domain (rest looked up from reference TRBV9 and TRBJ2-1): DSGVTQTPKHLITATGQRVTLRCSPRSGDLSVYWYQQSLDQGLQFLIQYYNGEERAKGNILERFSAQQFPDLHSELNLSSLELGDSALYFCASSLGGPYNEQFFGPGTRLTVL.

The V call is TRBV7-9, the J call TRBJ1-3, with D possibly matching TRBD1 (5 bases). The germline CDR1 and CDR2 sequences are SEHNR and FQNEAQ (reference sequence). The CDR3 length is 15 residues. V was clipped by 2 bases and J by 8 bases, with 16 bases between them. The chain's CDR3 is CASSLSVEGPDTIYF. DNA for the CDR3: TGTGCCAGCAGCTTAAGCGTAGAGGGGCCAGACACCATATATTTT.

V gene TRBV6-5 combines with J gene TRBJ1-1, with D hard to call. CDR3 length: 16 amino acids. Germline assignment: CDR1 MNHEY and CDR2 SVGAGI. V dropped 2 bases and J dropped 1 base, with 14 bases sitting between them. CDR3 DNA: TGTGCCAGCAGTTACGAAAAAATCCTATCGAACACTGAAGCTTTCTTT. This codes for CASSYEKILSNTEAFF.

This rearrangement joins TRBV5-1 to TRBJ2-1; 9 nucleotides agree with TRBD2. V lost 4 bases, J lost 8 bases, and 7 bases stayed unmatched. The length of the CDR3 is 14 residues. Germline V gives CDR1 SGHRS, CDR2 YFSETQ. CDR3: CASSGGTSLDEQFF. As DNA, the CDR3 is TGCGCCAGCAGCGGAGGGACTAGCCTCGATGAGCAGTTCTTC.

The J gene is TRBJ1-1, the V gene TRBV14; TRBD1 is a possible D gene (5 bases). The germline V and J ends were trimmed by 0 bases and 10 bases, with 12 bases remaining between them. Germline assignment: CDR1 SGHDN and CDR2 FVKESK. There are 13 residues in the CDR3. Here the CDR3 reads CASSQEGTGGAFF. The CDR3 nucleotides read TGTGCCAGCAGCCAAGAGGGTACTGGGGGAGCTTTCTTT.

The chain has TRBV4-1 and TRBJ1-3; D is unclear. The V gene lost 4 bases and the J gene lost 2 bases, with 12 bases spanning the gap. The CDR3 consists of 15 residues. Germline assignment: CDR1 MGHRA and CDR2 YSYEKL. CDR3 region: CASSPTEAPGNTIYF. DNA of the CDR3: TGCGCCAGCAGCCCAACGGAAGCCCCTGGAAACACCATATATTTT.